Listed below are T cell receptor beta chains from one sample, sequenced in a study of blood T cells in healthy people across ages. Each CDR3 protein is one row after TCRdb ran MiXCR on the 5' RACE reads. This table has about 1.1 million distinct CDR3 sequences, less than 45% appearing once. Sequencing input: blood. These receptors were obtained from a man in his late teens or twenties in good health. The CDR3 runs from the conserved cysteine through the conserved F or W.

TRBJ2-4 TRBV21-1 10 CASSFIRGYF
TRBJ2-7 TRBV20-1 13 CSEGGGLYNEQYF
TRBJ2-1 TRBV2 13 CARGTETYNEQFF
TRBJ2-7 TRBV2 13 CASSDVVSYEQYF
TRBJ2-3 TRBV20-1 11 CSAKDPGGGYF
TRBJ1-1 TRBV29-1 14 CSVARDRVGTEAFF
TRBJ1-5 TRBV18 14 CASSPPSSNQPQHF
TRBJ2-3 TRBV7-2 16 CASSMTSGGFTDTQYF
TRBJ2-1 TRBV6-6 17 CASSYSNDLGKPNEQFF
TRBJ2-2 TRBV15 14 CATSRDRADGELFF
TRBJ1-2 TRBV20-1 14 CSARVAGGNYGYTF
TRBJ1-2 TRBV7-2 13 CASSRDRERGYTF
TRBJ2-3 TRBV30 16 CACLVGTGGLKDTQYF
TRBJ1-2 TRBV27 14 CASHPTGDNYGYTF
TRBJ2-6 TRBV10-3 16 CAITDRGSSGANVLTF
TRBJ2-3 TRBV20-1 15 CSARPRDRVPDTQYF
TRBJ2-3 TRBV5-1 15 CASQRLTASTDTQYF
TRBJ1-1 TRBV7-2 15 CASSLAGSKNTEAFF
TRBJ1-2 TRBV5-1 15 CASSSRTGDNYGYTF
TRBJ1-1 TRBV29-1 13 CSVRQGTYTEAFF
TRBJ1-2 TRBV10-3 13 CAIGRTGMYGNTF
TRBJ1-5 TRBV28 17 CASSPRQLIYSNQPQHF
TRBJ2-3 TRBV4-2 20 CASSQDAGLAGPLTTDTQYF
TRBJ2-7 TRBV18 14 CASSSLQGNNEQYF
TRBJ2-3 TRBV28 15 CASSPWGRATDTQYF
TRBJ1-2 TRBV20-1 14 CSARQGAWADGYTF
TRBJ1-1 TRBV9 12 CASSVVDSEAFF
TRBJ2-2 TRBV20-1 16 CSARGTSGRNTGELFF
TRBJ1-2 TRBV20-1 16 CSARDPGQGVDYGYTF
TRBJ2-5 TRBV20-1 17 CSASNRGGLTGYNEQYF
TRBJ1-2 TRBV5-1 14 CASSSESPTDGYTF
TRBJ2-6 TRBV11-2 14 CASSKSGGTDVLTF
TRBJ1-1 TRBV4-1 16 CASSQGPLSRSTEAFF
TRBJ2-3 TRBV7-2 16 CASSLGVGRGRGTQYF
TRBJ2-2 TRBV4-1 16 CASSHAGLANTGELFF